A selection of T cell receptor beta chains follows, all from one sample in a study of post-analysis software for immune sequencing data. One entry per CDR3 protein, called by TCRdb with MiXCR from the PCR reads. The sample includes approximately 400,000 distinct CDR3 sequences, less than 40% seen only once; the top ten take 10% to 15%. Sample: blood. The receptors derive from a girl aged 10 to 17 with multiple sclerosis. Each CDR3 is given with its conserved first and last residue. The D gene is left open where the match is weak. Where a row states a size, it is once, few, many or the class of an expanded clone; other rows omit it.

v_call,clone_size,j_call,cdr3_length,d_call,cdr3_nt,cdr3_aa
TRBV7-3,few,TRBJ2-2,13,.,TGTGCCAGCAGCGAGGGGCTGACCGGGGAGCTGTTTTTT,CASSEGLTGELFF
TRBV6-1,.,TRBJ1-2,15,TRBD1,TGTGCCAGCAGCTTTGACAGGGGTGCTAACTATGGCTACACCTTC,CASSFDRGANYGYTF
TRBV20-1,.,TRBJ2-3,14,.,TGCAGTCCTAAGGGGGGCGGATTTACGGGTACGCAGTATTTT,CSPKGGGFTGTQYF
TRBV29-1,few,TRBJ2-3,14,TRBD1,TGCAGCGGTGCCGGGACAGGGTGGACAGATACGCAGTATTTT,CSGAGTGWTDTQYF
TRBV28,few,TRBJ2-1,15,TRBD1,TGTGCCAGCAGTTCCGCCGGGACAGGGGGCAATGAGCAGTTCTTC,CASSSAGTGGNEQFF
TRBV19,few,TRBJ2-7,13,.,TGTGCCAGTAGTTCTGCGCAGACCTACGAGCAGTACTTC,CASSSAQTYEQYF
TRBV15,few,TRBJ2-1,16,TRBD1,TGTGCCACCAGCAGAGAACGGGACAGATTCTACAATGAGCAGTTCTTC,CATSRERDRFYNEQFF
TRBV20-1,few,TRBJ1-5,14,.,TGCAGTGCTAGTGGGGGGAGGGGCAATCAGCCCCAGCATTTT,CSASGGRGNQPQHF
TRBV5-5,.,TRBJ2-2,14,.,TGTGCCGGGGGCTATAGCTCCGACACCGGGGAGCTGTTTTTT,CAGGYSSDTGELFF
TRBV6-5,few,TRBJ1-1,14,.,TGTGCCAGCAGATGGGACCGACATAGGGGTGAAGCTTTCTTT,CASRWDRHRGEAFF
TRBV6-6,few,TRBJ1-5,15,.,TGTGCCAGCAGGAAAGGACGGGATAGCAATCAGCCCCAGCATTTT,CASRKGRDSNQPQHF
TRBV7-3,few,TRBJ2-4,18,TRBD2,TGTGCCCGCAGCCTCGGGGGGGGGCGAGGGAGAGCCAAAAACATTCAGTACTTC,CARSLGGGRGRAKNIQYF
TRBV9,.,TRBJ2-1,15,.,TGTGCCAGCAGCGTAGCGAGTTCGACCTACAATGAGCAGTTCTTC,CASSVASSTYNEQFF
TRBV15,.,TRBJ2-1,15,TRBD1,TGTGCCACCAGCAGAGCACAGGGGGATAACAATGAGCAGTTCTTC,CATSRAQGDNNEQFF
TRBV7-2,.,TRBJ2-1,13,.,TGTGCCAGCAGCCCCGGGCTGAGCAATGAGCAGTTCTTC,CASSPGLSNEQFF
TRBV4-3,few,TRBJ1-1,15,.,TGCGCCAGCAGCCAAGATTATTCGGGGAACACTGAAGCTTTCTTT,CASSQDYSGNTEAFF
TRBV20-1,few,TRBJ1-4,14,.,TGCAGTGCGAAACCCGGGACGGGCGGCGAAAAACTGTTTTTT,CSAKPGTGGEKLFF
TRBV20-1,few,TRBJ1-6,13,.,TGCAGTGCAAGGACAGCCTATAATTCACCCCTCCACTTT,CSARTAYNSPLHF
TRBV15,.,TRBJ2-1,21,.,TGTGCCACCAGCAGAGATCCTCCAGACACCTTTATCTCCACCCTTTACAATGAGCAGTTCTTC,CATSRDPPDTFISTLYNEQFF
TRBV19,few,TRBJ2-1,16,TRBD1,TGTGCCAGTAGTATCCTTCGACAGGGCACCTACAATGAGCAGTTCTTC,CASSILRQGTYNEQFF
TRBV3-1,.,TRBJ1-4,15,.,TGTGCCAGCACCTCCAATTCCGGGGCGGATGAAAAACTGTTTTTT,CASTSNSGADEKLFF
TRBV7-8,.,TRBJ2-1,15,TRBD2,TGTGCCAGCAGCTTACGCGCGCGGGGGGGGGATGAGCAGTTCTTC,CASSLRARGGDEQFF
TRBV20-1,few,TRBJ1-5,17,.,TGCAGTGCTAAGACCCCCTTGGGGGCCGATAGCAATCAGCCCCAGCATTTT,CSAKTPLGADSNQPQHF
TRBV4-2,few,TRBJ2-5,15,.,TGTGCCAGCAGCCAAATCCCGGGGGCGCAAGAGACCCAGTACTTC,CASSQIPGAQETQYF
TRBV6-5,.,TRBJ1-4,15,TRBD1,TGTGCCAGCAGCTCCGGAACAGGGGCCGAAGGAAAACTGTTTTTT,CASSSGTGAEGKLFF
TRBV9,few,TRBJ2-6,16,.,TGTGCCAGCAGCCCAGGGGATTTCTCTGGGGCCAACGTCCTGACTTTC,CASSPGDFSGANVLTF
TRBV6-2/TRBV6-3,.,TRBJ2-6,19,TRBD1,TGTGCCAGCAGTACACAGGGGTTCATTCCTAAATTCGGGGCCAACGTCCTGACTTTC,CASSTQGFIPKFGANVLTF
TRBV27,.,TRBJ1-2,13,TRBD1,TGTGCCAGCAGTTTACGGGACAGTTATGGCTACACCTTC,CASSLRDSYGYTF
TRBV5-1,.,TRBJ2-3,14,.,TGCGCCAGCAGCTGGGGGACTAGCACAGATACGCAGTATTTT,CASSWGTSTDTQYF
TRBV5-1,few,TRBJ2-3,15,.,TGCGCCAGCAGCCCACCTCAGGGGATGCCAGATACGCAGTATTTT,CASSPPQGMPDTQYF
TRBV18,.,TRBJ2-4,14,.,TGTGCCAGCTCACACGACAGCTTCAAAAACATTCAGTACTTC,CASSHDSFKNIQYF
TRBV12-3/TRBV12-4,.,TRBJ2-1,18,TRBD2,TGTGCCAGCAGTGCGGGACTAGCGGGGACCAGCTCCTACAATGAGCAGTTCTTC,CASSAGLAGTSSYNEQFF
TRBV6-5,few,TRBJ1-1,15,TRBD1,TGTGCCAGCACCCCAGGGACAGGGCGGTACACTGAAGCTTTCTTT,CASTPGTGRYTEAFF
TRBV3-1,once,TRBJ1-2,16,.,TGTGCCAGCAGCGCCATTTTCGGGACACCTAACTATGGCTACACCTTC,CASSAIFGTPNYGYTF
TRBV5-4,few,TRBJ2-1,14,.,TGTGCCAGCTCCACCCGCGATAACTACAATGAGCAGTTCTTC,CASSTRDNYNEQFF
TRBV7-2,.,TRBJ2-5,13,.,TGTGCCAGCTGCTCAGGGTTGGCGGAGACCCAGTACTTC,CASCSGLAETQYF
TRBV6-2/TRBV6-3,.,TRBJ1-5,16,.,TGTGCCAGCAGTAAAGGGTCCAGGGCGAGCAATCAGCCCCAGCATTTT,CASSKGSRASNQPQHF